This T cell receptor (beta chain) was sequenced during a study of T cell repertoires in cytomegalovirus infection. Looking at the study overall: In public TCR beta signatures, there were indications of both CMV infection and matching HLA type.

TCRdb re-called the reads through MiXCR, storing one row per CDR3 protein. The sample has over 150,000 distinct CDR3 sequences, about 18% seen once. This clonotype was seen only a few times. Its antigen is as yet unknown. Study observations and caveats: Based on cumulative public TCR beta family frequency, carriers of CMV plus the relevant HLA were identified. HLA-C-restricted CMV-specific TCR beta clonotypes prevailed in the ex vivo response.

The origin of this receptor is a human donor in good health (CMV status not recorded). Some clones in this sample may be carry-over from other donors' samples. Material for sequencing was CD8+ T cells from PBMCs.

The CDR3 protein is CASSLPRHEQYF. In nucleotides, the CDR3 is TGTGCCAGCAGCCTACCTCGGCACGAGCAGTACTTC. The rearrangement uses TRBV7-9 and TRBJ2-7; D is unclear. CDR1 and CDR2 from the germline V gene are SEHNR and FQNEAQ (reference sequence). Trimming removed 5 bases from V and 5 bases from J, with 10 bases in between. This CDR3 comprises 12 residues.